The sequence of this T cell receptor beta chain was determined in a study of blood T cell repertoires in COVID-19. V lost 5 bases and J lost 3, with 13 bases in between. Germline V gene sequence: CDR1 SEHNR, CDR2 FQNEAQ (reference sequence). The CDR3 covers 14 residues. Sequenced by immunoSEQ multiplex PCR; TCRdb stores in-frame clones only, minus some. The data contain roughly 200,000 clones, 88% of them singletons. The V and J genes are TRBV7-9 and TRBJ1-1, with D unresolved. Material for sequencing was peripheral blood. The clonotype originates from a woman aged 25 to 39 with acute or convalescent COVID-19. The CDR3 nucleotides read TGTGCCAGCAGCCCCCGCGGGTCGGACACTGAAGCTTTCTTT. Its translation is CASSPRGSDTEAFF. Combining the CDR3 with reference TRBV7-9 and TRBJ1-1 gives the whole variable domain DTGVSQNPRHKITKRGQNVTFRCDPISEHNRLYWYRQTLGQGPEFLTYFQNEAQLEKSRLLSDRFSAERPKGSFSTLEIQRTEQGDSAMYLCASSPRGSDTEAFFGQGTRLTVV.